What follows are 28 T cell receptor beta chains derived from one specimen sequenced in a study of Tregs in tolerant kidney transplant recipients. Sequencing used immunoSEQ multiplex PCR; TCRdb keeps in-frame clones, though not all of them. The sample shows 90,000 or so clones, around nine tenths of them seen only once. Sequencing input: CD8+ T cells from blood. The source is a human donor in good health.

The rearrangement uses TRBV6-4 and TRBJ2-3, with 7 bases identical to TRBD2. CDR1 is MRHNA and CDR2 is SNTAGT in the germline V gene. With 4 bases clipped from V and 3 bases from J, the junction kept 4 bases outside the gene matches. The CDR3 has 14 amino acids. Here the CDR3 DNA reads TGTGCCAGCAGTGCCACTAGCGAAACAGATACGCAGTATTTT. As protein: CASSATSETDTQYF.

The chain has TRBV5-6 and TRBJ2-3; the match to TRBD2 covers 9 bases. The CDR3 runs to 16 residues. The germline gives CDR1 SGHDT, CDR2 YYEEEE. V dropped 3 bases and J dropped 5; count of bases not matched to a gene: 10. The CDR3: CASSYLAGRARDTQYF. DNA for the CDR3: TGTGCCAGCAGCTACCTAGCGGGAAGGGCAAGAGATACGCAGTATTTT.

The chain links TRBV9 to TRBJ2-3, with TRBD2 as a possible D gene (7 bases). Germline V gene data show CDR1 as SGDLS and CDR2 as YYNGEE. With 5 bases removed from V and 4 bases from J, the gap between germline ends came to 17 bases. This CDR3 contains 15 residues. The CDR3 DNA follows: TGTGCCAGCAGTGGACTAGGGGGAAGAGCAGATACGCAGTATTTT. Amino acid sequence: CASSGLGGRADTQYF.

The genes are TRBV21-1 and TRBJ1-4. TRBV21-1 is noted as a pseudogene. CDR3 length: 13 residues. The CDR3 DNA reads TGTGCCAGCCTTGTGCCCACTAATGAAAAACTGTTTTTT. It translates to CASLVPTNEKLFF.

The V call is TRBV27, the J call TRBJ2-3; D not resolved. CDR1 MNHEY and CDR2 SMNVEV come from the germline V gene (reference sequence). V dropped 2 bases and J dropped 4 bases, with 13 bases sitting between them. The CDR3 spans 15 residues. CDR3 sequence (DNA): TGTGCCAGCAGTTTAGCCGAGCAGATCCCAGATACGCAGTATTTT. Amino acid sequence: CASSLAEQIPDTQYF.

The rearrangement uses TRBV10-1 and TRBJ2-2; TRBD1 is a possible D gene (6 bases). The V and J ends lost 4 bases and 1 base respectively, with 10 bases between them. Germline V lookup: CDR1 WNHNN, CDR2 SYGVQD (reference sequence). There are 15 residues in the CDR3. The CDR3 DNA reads TGCGCCAGCAGTGGACAGGCGGAGAACACCGGGGAGCTGTTTTTT. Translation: CASSGQAENTGELFF.

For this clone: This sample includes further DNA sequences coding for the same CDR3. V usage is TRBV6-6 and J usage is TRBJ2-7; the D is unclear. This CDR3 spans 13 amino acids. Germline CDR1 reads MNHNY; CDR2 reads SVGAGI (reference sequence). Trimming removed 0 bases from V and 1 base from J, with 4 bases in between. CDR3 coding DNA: TGTGCCAGCAGTTACTCGAGGTCCTACGAGCAGTACTTC. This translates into CASSYSRSYEQYF.

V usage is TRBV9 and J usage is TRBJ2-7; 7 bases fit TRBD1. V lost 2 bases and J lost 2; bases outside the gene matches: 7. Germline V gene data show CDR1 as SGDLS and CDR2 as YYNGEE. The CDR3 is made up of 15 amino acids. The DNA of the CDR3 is TGTGCCAGCAGCGTTAGTCCGGGACAGCCCTACGAGCAGTACTTC. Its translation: CASSVSPGQPYEQYF.

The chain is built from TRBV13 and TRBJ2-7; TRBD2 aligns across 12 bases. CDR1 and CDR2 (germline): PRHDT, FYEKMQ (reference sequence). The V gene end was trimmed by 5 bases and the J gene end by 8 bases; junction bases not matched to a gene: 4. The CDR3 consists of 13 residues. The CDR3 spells CASSPTSGGQQYF. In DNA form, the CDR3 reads TGTGCCAGCAGCCCGACTAGCGGGGGCCAGCAGTACTTC.

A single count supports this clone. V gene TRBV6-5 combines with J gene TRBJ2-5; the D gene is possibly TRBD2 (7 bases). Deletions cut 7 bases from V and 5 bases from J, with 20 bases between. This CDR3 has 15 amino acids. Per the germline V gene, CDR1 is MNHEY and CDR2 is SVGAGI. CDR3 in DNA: TGTGCCAGCATCCAAGGCACAGGGAGGGCGGAGACCCAGTACTTC. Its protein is CASIQGTGRAETQYF.

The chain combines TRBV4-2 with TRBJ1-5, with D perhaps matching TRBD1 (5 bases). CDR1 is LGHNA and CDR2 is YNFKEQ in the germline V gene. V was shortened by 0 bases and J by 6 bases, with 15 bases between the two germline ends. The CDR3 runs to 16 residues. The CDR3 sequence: CASSQESGDPGQPQHF. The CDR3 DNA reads TGTGCCAGCAGCCAAGAATCCGGGGACCCTGGTCAGCCCCAGCATTTT.

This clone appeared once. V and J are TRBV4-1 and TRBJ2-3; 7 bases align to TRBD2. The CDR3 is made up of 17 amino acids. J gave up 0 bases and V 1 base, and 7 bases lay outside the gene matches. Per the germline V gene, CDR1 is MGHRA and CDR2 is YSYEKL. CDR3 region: CASSQGVSGPSTDTQYF. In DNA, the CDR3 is TGCGCCAGCAGCCAAGGCGTTAGCGGGCCTAGCACAGATACGCAGTATTTT.

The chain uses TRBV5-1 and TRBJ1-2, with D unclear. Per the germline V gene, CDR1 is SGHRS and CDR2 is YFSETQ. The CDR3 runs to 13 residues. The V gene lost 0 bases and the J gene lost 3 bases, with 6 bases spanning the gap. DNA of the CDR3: TGCGCCAGCAGCTTGGGACGTGACTATGGCTACACCTTC. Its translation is CASSLGRDYGYTF.

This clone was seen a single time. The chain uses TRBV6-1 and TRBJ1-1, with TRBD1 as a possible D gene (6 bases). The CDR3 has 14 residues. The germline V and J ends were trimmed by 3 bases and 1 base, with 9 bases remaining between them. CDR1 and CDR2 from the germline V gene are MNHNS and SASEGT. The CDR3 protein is CASSEAQGNTEAFF. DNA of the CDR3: TGTGCCAGCAGTGAGGCACAGGGGAACACTGAAGCTTTCTTT.

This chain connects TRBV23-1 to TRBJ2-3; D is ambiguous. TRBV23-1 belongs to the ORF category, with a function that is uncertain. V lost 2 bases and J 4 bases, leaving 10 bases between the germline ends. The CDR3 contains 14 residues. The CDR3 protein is CASSQPSLADTQYF. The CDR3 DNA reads TGCGCCAGCAGTCAACCCAGTCTCGCAGATACGCAGTATTTT.

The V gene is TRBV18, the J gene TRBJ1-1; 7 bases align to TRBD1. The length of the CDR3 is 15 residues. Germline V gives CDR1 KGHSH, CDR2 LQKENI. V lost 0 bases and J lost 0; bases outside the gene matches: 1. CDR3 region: CASSPPGTVNTEAFF. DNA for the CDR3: TGTGCCAGCTCACCACCGGGGACAGTGAACACTGAAGCTTTCTTT. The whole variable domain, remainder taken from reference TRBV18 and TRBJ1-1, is NAGVMQNPRHLVRRRGQEARLRCSPMKGHSHVYWYRQLPEEGLKFMVYLQKENIIDESGMPKERFSAEFPKEGPSILRIQQVVRGDSAAYFCASSPPGTVNTEAFFGQGTRLTVV.

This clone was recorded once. Here the CDR3 reads CASSFRSGGDTGELFF. CDR3 DNA: TGCGCCAGCAGCTTCAGATCAGGGGGCGACACCGGGGAGCTGTTTTTT. The J gene is TRBJ2-2, the V gene TRBV5-1; 8 bases are a match to TRBD1. Germline lookup yields CDR1 SGHRS and CDR2 YFSETQ. The CDR3 consists of 16 residues. The V gene end was trimmed by 2 bases and the J gene end by 3 bases; junction bases not matched to a gene: 6.

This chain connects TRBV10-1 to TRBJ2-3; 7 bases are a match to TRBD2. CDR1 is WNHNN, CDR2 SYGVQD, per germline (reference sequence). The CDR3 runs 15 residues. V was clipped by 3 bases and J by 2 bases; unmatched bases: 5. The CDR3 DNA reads TGCGCCAGCAGTGAAGAAGCGGGGTACACAGATACGCAGTATTTT. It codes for CASSEEAGYTDTQYF.

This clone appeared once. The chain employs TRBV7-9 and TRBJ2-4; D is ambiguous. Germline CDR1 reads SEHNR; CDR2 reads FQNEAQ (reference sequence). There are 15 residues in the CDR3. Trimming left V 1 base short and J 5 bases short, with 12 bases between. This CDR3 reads CASSLVGRSQNIQYF. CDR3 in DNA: TGTGCCAGCAGCTTAGTTGGCAGGAGCCAAAACATTCAGTACTTC.

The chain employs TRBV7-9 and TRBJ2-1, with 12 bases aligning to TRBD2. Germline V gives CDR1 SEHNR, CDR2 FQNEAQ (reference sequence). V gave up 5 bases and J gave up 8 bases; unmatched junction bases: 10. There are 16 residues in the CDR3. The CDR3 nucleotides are TGTGCCAGCAGCCCTCCCCCAACTAGCGGGAGGTATGAGCAGTTCTTC. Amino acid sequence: CASSPPPTSGRYEQFF. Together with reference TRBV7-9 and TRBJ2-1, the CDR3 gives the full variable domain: DTGVSQNPRHKITKRGQNVTFRCDPISEHNRLYWYRQTLGQGPEFLTYFQNEAQLEKSRLLSDRFSAERPKGSFSTLEIQRTEQGDSAMYLCASSPPPTSGRYEQFFGPGTRLTVL.

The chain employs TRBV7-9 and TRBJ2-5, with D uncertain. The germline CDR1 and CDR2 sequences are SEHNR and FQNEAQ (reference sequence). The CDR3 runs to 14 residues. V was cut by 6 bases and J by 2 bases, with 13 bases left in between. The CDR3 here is CASRATSRQETQYF. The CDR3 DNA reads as TGTGCCAGCAGAGCGACTTCCCGTCAAGAGACCCAGTACTTC.

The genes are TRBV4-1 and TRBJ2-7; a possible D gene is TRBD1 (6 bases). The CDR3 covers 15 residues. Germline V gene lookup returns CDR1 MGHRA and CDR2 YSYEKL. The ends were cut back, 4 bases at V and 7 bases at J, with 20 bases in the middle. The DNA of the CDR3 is TGCGCCAGCAGCCGTGAATCCCGGGACATCTGGGAGCAGTACTTC. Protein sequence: CASSRESRDIWEQYF.

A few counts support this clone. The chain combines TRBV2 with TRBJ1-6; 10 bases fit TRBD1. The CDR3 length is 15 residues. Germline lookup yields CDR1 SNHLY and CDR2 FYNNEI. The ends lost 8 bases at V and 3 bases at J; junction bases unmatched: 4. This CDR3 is CASCRTGGYNSPLHF. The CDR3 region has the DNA TGTGCCAGCTGCCGGACAGGGGGCTATAATTCACCCCTCCACTTT.

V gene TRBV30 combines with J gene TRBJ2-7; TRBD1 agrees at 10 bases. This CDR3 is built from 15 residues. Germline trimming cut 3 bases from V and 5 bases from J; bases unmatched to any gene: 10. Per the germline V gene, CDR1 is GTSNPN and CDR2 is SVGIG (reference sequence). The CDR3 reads CAWSTGQGSADEQYF. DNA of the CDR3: TGTGCCTGGAGCACGGGACAGGGGTCCGCGGACGAGCAGTACTTC. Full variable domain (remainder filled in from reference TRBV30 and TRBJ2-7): SQTIHQWPATLVQPVGSPLSLECTVEGTSNPNLYWYRQAAGRGLQLLFYSVGIGQISSEVPQNLSASRPQDRQFILSSKKLLLSDSGFYLCAWSTGQGSADEQYFGPGTRLTVT.

The CDR3 region is CASTPGPESYGYTF. The CDR3 DNA reads as TGTGCCAGCACTCCTGGACCGGAGTCTTATGGCTACACCTTC. The chain links TRBV6-1 to TRBJ1-2; no definite D call. CDR3 length: 14 amino acids. Germline V gene data show CDR1 as MNHNS and CDR2 as SASEGT. The ends were cut back, 7 bases at V and 5 bases at J, with 17 bases in the middle.

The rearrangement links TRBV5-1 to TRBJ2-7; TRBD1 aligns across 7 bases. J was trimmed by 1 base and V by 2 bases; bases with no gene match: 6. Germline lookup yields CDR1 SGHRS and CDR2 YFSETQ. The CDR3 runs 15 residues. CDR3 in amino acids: CASSLLGTESYEQYF. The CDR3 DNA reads TGCGCCAGCAGCTTACTTGGGACAGAGTCCTACGAGCAGTACTTC.

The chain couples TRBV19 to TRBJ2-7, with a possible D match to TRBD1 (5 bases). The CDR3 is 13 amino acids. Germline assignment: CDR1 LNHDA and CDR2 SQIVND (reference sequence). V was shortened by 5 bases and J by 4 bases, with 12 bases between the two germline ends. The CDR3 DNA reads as TGTGCCAGTAGTTCCAGGGTCTTGTACGAGCAGTACTTC. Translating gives CASSSRVLYEQYF.

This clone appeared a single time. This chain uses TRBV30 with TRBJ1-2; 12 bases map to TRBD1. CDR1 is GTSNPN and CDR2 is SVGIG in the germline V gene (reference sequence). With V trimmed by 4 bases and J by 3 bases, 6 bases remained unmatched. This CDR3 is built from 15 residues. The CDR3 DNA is TGTGCCTGGACCCTTGGGACAGGGGGCGACTATGGCTACACCTTC. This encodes CAWTLGTGGDYGYTF.